These T cell receptor beta chains were read from a single sample in a study of shared clonotypes between healthy human individuals. The assay was immunoSEQ multiplex PCR, and TCRdb's table has in-frame clones only and misses some. The sample has more than 2,000,000 clones, approximately 93% seen once. The sample taken for sequencing was naive CD4+ T cells from PBMCs. The source of these receptors is a man aged 18 to 30 in good health. Some clones in this sample may be carry-over from other donors' samples. CDR3s include the opening cysteine and the closing phenylalanine or tryptophan.

J: TRBJ2-7; V: TRBV7-2; CDR3: CASSQGGLYSYEQYF
J: TRBJ1-5; V: TRBV19; CDR3: CASNRKPRGQPQHF
J: TRBJ1-5; V: TRBV6-5; CDR3: CASMGLGQGARPQHF
J: TRBJ2-7; V: TRBV5-1; CDR3: CASSVQPPGHEQYF
J: TRBJ2-3; V: TRBV7-2; CDR3: CASSLDRVTDTQYF
J: TRBJ2-5; V: TRBV2; CDR3: CASSVVGETQYF
J: TRBJ2-7; V: TRBV2; CDR3: CASRLVGVSYEQYF
J: TRBJ1-4; V: TRBV4-1; CDR3: CASRNRVANEKLFF
J: TRBJ2-7; V: TRBV15; CDR3: CATSRERGLNSYEQYF
J: TRBJ2-7; V: TRBV6-1; CDR3: CASSVLPAADYEQYF
J: TRBJ2-3; V: TRBV5-4; CDR3: CASSLGLAGGADTQYF
J: TRBJ1-1; V: TRBV28; CDR3: CASSPGSPQPPEAFF
J: TRBJ1-1; V: TRBV2; CDR3: CASTKGQGATEAFF
J: TRBJ2-1; V: TRBV4-2; CDR3: CASSHLKRREYIDEQFF
J: TRBJ2-5; V: TRBV5-4; CDR3: CASSRQWGGTLETQYF
J: TRBJ2-5; V: TRBV7-6; CDR3: CASSLAVGILETQYF
J: TRBJ2-1; V: TRBV7-3; CDR3: CASSSRDAETYNEQFF
J: TRBJ2-7; V: TRBV7-2; CDR3: CASSIYGTGPYEQYF
J: TRBJ2-2; V: TRBV2; CDR3: CASRGTSRNTGELFF
J: TRBJ2-7; V: TRBV2; CDR3: CASSDTGNEQYF
J: TRBJ2-2; V: TRBV4-2; CDR3: CASSQDAGGTGELFF
J: TRBJ1-1; V: TRBV6-5; CDR3: CATEGGNTEAFF
J: TRBJ1-4; V: TRBV19; CDR3: CASSDTGFYELRELFF
J: TRBJ1-5; V: TRBV5-5; CDR3: CASSLDRGANQPQHF
J: TRBJ1-1; V: TRBV18; CDR3: CASSPPGHYTEAFF
J: TRBJ2-2; V: TRBV5-4; CDR3: CASSLRGREGPTGELFF
J: TRBJ2-7; V: TRBV25-1; CDR3: CASSQTGTYEQYF
J: TRBJ1-2; V: TRBV6-5; CDR3: CASSYSTGAGGYTF
J: TRBJ1-1; V: TRBV7-9; CDR3: CAGKESGGTEAFF
J: TRBJ2-6; V: TRBV4-3; CDR3: CASSQTHDRSGANVLTF
J: TRBJ2-2; V: TRBV9; CDR3: CASSVQGTGELFF
J: TRBJ1-3; V: TRBV18; CDR3: CASSRKGEPGNTIYF
J: TRBJ1-4; V: TRBV6-5; CDR3: CASSYQRGPREKLFF
J: TRBJ2-7; V: TRBV28; CDR3: CASTRPGTVWGGRPNYEQYF
J: TRBJ2-1; V: TRBV5-4; CDR3: CASRQGLRNYNEQFF
J: TRBJ2-7; V: TRBV5-6; CDR3: CASSVAPHEQYF
J: TRBJ2-3; V: TRBV4-1; CDR3: CASSQPRGSTDTQYF
J: TRBJ2-3; V: TRBV11-3; CDR3: CASSLDPGATHTQYF
J: TRBJ2-2; V: TRBV10-1; CDR3: CASSDAGTANTGELFF
J: TRBJ1-2; V: TRBV19; CDR3: CASSTPPDGGYTF
J: TRBJ1-5; V: TRBV6-6; CDR3: CASSFTGGNQPQHF
J: TRBJ1-2; V: TRBV6-4; CDR3: CASHDVSYGYTF
J: TRBJ1-5; V: TRBV27; CDR3: CASSFGGSGQPQHF
J: TRBJ2-3; V: TRBV18; CDR3: CASSPGEGWQYF
J: TRBJ1-2; V: TRBV28; CDR3: CATRTGVGYGYTF
J: TRBJ1-4; V: TRBV5-1; CDR3: CASSSPGGADEKLFF
J: TRBJ2-6; V: TRBV2; CDR3: CASSEDRAGANVLTF
J: TRBJ1-2; V: TRBV7-2; CDR3: CASSTDRAYGYTF
J: TRBJ1-2; V: TRBV28; CDR3: CASSPPRWGTSNYGYTF
J: TRBJ2-3; V: TRBV5-1; CDR3: CASSFGQGSADTQYF
J: TRBJ2-3; V: TRBV29-1; CDR3: CSVGTSGRATTDTQYF
J: TRBJ1-4; V: TRBV30; CDR3: CAWSAGRPNEKLFF
J: TRBJ1-2; V: TRBV6-4; CDR3: CAGGGGISGYTF
J: TRBJ1-6; V: TRBV12-5; CDR3: CASGLFTGTTVGSPLHF
J: TRBJ1-2; V: TRBV19; CDR3: CASSILDSDGYTF